This T cell receptor beta chain is from a study of response to subunit inactivated influenza vaccine. TCRdb reprocessed the RT-PCR reads with MiXCR, giving one entry per CDR3 protein. Found here are roughly 760,000 distinct CDR3 sequences, 21% of them singletons; the top ten hold more than 8.5%. From germline, CDR1 is SGHVS and CDR2 FQNEAQ. The CDR3 is 14 residues long. V lost 4 bases, J lost 8 bases, and 6 bases stayed unmatched. In regard to this clonotype: What it recognizes is unknown.

Study-wide points: Authors suggested each seasonal flu vaccination may recruit only limited numbers of new T cells.

The sequence was obtained from a man between 45 and 60 years old who received an inactivated influenza vaccine. J is TRBJ2-3 and V is TRBV7-8; 10 positions match TRBD1. This material consisted of PBMCs from blood, taken around 5 days after vaccination. For the CDR3, the DNA is TGTGCCAGCAGCTCTGGGACAGGGGTCGTTACGCAGTATTTT. Protein: CASSSGTGVVTQYF.